This T cell receptor (beta chain) emerged from a study of blood T cells in healthy people across ages. This CDR3 is built from 13 residues. Germline CDR1 is DFQATT and CDR2 is SNEGSKA (reference sequence). Concerning this clonotype: A junction end diverges from the germline sequence, so it may reflect a read error.

Primers used in a second PCR of about 7 to 12 cycles were a sample-barcoded 5' primer and a J-beta primer mix. From the 5' RACE reads, TCRdb called clonotypes with MiXCR, one entry per CDR3 protein. The sample lists 1.5 million to 2 million distinct CDR3 sequences; 28% were seen once. The TCR comes from a woman in her 30s in good health. The chain carries TRBV20-1 and TRBJ1-2; tentative D call: TRBD1 (5 bases). The source material was blood. CDR3 DNA: TGCAGTGCTGAGCGGCAGGGAAAGTATGGCTGCACCTTC. Its translation: CSAERQGKYGCTF.